Sequencing of this TCR beta chain was carried out in a study of control samples from healthy donors and cancer patients. CDR1 and CDR2 (germline): SGDLS, YYNGEE. The CDR3 totals 17 residues. The V segment lost 3 bases and the J segment 2 bases; nucleotides outside the gene matches: 10. Only in-frame clones appear in the TCRdb table, and some are missing; sequencing was by immunoSEQ multiplex PCR. The sample lists 150,000 to 200,000 clones, around 92% occurring once. The chain is built from TRBV9 and TRBJ1-3; 8 positions agree with TRBD1. This receptor was obtained from a woman aged 40-49 years in good health. The sequencing sample was made of blood. This CDR3 is CASSADPTGVAGNTIYF. The CDR3 DNA reads TGTGCCAGCAGCGCCGACCCGACAGGGGTAGCTGGAAACACCATATATTTT.